These 27 T cell receptor beta chains share one sample of origin, sequenced in a study of CD8 T cells in ankylosing spondylitis. TCRdb called the 5' RACE reads again in MiXCR, with one record for every CDR3 protein. This table holds 55,000 or so distinct CDR3 sequences, around 7.4% found once. The sequenced sample consisted of blood, either unsorted or a sorted T cell fraction (not recorded which). The receptors here all came from a female donor with ankylosing spondylitis or in good health (not recorded which).

This clonotype was observed at least ten times. The chain carries TRBV20-1 and TRBJ2-2; D is tentatively TRBD1 or TRBD2 (6 bases each). The CDR3 consists of 17 residues. Trimming took 8 bases from V and 6 from J, leaving 28 bases between them. Germline V gene sequence: CDR1 DFQATT, CDR2 SNEGSKA (reference sequence). The CDR3: CSPKDFKGGRMAGELFF. The CDR3 DNA reads as TGCAGTCCTAAGGACTTTAAGGGGGGAAGGATGGCCGGGGAGCTGTTTTTT.

This clonotype came up many times. This rearrangement joins TRBV20-1 to TRBJ2-1; D possibly corresponds to TRBD2 (5 bases). V lost 5 bases and J 0 bases, leaving 8 bases between the germline ends. Per the germline V gene, CDR1 is DFQATT and CDR2 is SNEGSKA (reference sequence). This CDR3 contains 13 residues. The CDR3 DNA sequence: TGCAGTGCTTCGGGGAGCTCCTACAATGAGCAGTTCTTC. Its translation is CSASGSSYNEQFF.

The chain couples TRBV11-2 to TRBJ2-5; tentatively, D is TRBD1 (6 bases). The CDR3 sequence is 13 residues long. The germline gives CDR1 SGHAT, CDR2 FQNNGV. V shed 5 bases and J shed 5 bases, with 12 bases lying between them. CDR3 sequence (DNA): TGTGCCAGCAGCGAACAGGGAAAGGAGACCCAGTACTTC. It translates to CASSEQGKETQYF.

This clonotype was picked up many times. The chain links TRBV5-1 to TRBJ2-5; 9 bases align to TRBD2. With V trimmed by 4 bases and J by 5 bases, 6 bases remained unmatched. This CDR3 contains 14 residues. Germline V gene sequence: CDR1 SGHRS, CDR2 YFSETQ. This CDR3 reads CASSPRTSAETQYF. The CDR3 region has the DNA TGCGCCAGCAGCCCCCGGACTAGCGCGGAGACCCAGTACTTC. Looking up the rest from reference TRBV5-1 and TRBJ2-5 gives the full variable domain: KAGVTQTPRYLIKTRGQQVTLSCSPISGHRSVSWYQQTPGQGLQFLFEYFSETQRNKGNFPGRFSGRQFSNSRSEMNVSTLELGDSALYLCASSPRTSAETQYFGPGTRLLVL.

At least ten counts were recorded for this clonotype. V and J are TRBV20-1 and TRBJ2-3; D not resolved. Germline values: CDR1 DFQATT, CDR2 SNEGSKA (reference sequence). V lost 2 bases to trimming and J lost 0 bases, with 9 bases between them. This CDR3 spans 14 amino acids. In DNA form, the CDR3 reads TGCAGTGCTAGATCCCCAAGTAGCACAGATACGCAGTATTTT. Translation gives CSARSPSSTDTQYF.

This clonotype was seen at least ten times. V is TRBV6-4 and J is TRBJ2-5; no reliable D call. Per germline, CDR1 MRHNA and CDR2 SNTAGT. Trimming removed 4 bases at V and 1 base at J, with 13 bases between. CDR3 length equals 15 residues. CDR3: CASSASVEAQETQYF. For the CDR3, the DNA is TGTGCCAGCAGTGCCTCGGTTGAGGCCCAAGAGACCCAGTACTTC.

This clonotype was observed many times. The chain combines TRBV5-1 with TRBJ1-1; no definite D call. Germline V gene sequence: CDR1 SGHRS, CDR2 YFSETQ. The CDR3 covers 15 residues. V shed 4 bases and J shed 0 bases, with 13 bases lying between them. This CDR3 reads CASSEEWRMNTEAFF. The CDR3 coding sequence is TGCGCCAGCAGCGAGGAGTGGAGGATGAACACTGAAGCTTTCTTT.

This clonotype was counted ten times or more. The chain has TRBV5-6 and TRBJ1-1, with D hard to call. With 1 base removed from V and 10 bases from J, the gap between germline ends came to 14 bases. This CDR3 contains 13 residues. The germline V gene encodes CDR1 SGHDT and CDR2 YYEEEE. The CDR3 region has the DNA TGTGCCAGCAGCTTGAGGCCCAAGGTTTCAGCTTTCTTT. It specifies CASSLRPKVSAFF. The entire variable domain, with the rest obtained from reference TRBV5-6 and TRBJ1-1, is as follows: DAGVTQSPTHLIKTRGQQVTLRCSPKSGHDTVSWYQQALGQGPQFIFQYYEEEERQRGNFPDRFSGHQFPNYSSELNVNALLLGDSALYLCASSLRPKVSAFFGQGTRLTVV.

The sample holds many counts of this clonotype. The V gene is TRBV5-1, the J gene TRBJ2-3; no clear D. The germline gives CDR1 SGHRS, CDR2 YFSETQ. V lost 6 bases to trimming and J lost 3 bases, with 14 bases between them. This CDR3 has 14 amino acids. This CDR3 reads CASTPGSLTDTQYF. The CDR3 nucleotides are TGCGCCAGCACCCCCGGCAGTTTGACAGATACGCAGTATTTT. Combining the CDR3 with reference TRBV5-1 and TRBJ2-3 gives the whole variable domain KAGVTQTPRYLIKTRGQQVTLSCSPISGHRSVSWYQQTPGQGLQFLFEYFSETQRNKGNFPGRFSGRQFSNSRSEMNVSTLELGDSALYLCASTPGSLTDTQYFGPGTRLTVL.

Ten or more counts support this clonotype. J is TRBJ1-6 and V is TRBV20-1, with D unresolved. Germline CDR1 reads DFQATT; CDR2 reads SNEGSKA (reference sequence). V lost 3 bases, J lost 0 bases, and 9 bases lay in between. The CDR3 extends over 15 amino acids. The CDR3 is CSASAESSYNSPLHF. CDR3 bases: TGCAGTGCTAGTGCAGAAAGCTCCTATAATTCACCCCTCCACTTT.

This clonotype was picked up many times. The rearrangement uses TRBV25-1 and TRBJ2-5; D is undetermined. Between the trimmed V and J ends, which lost 4 bases and 1 base, there was a span of 13 bases. The CDR3 is made up of 15 amino acids. Per germline, CDR1 MGHDK and CDR2 SYGVNS. CDR3 bases: TGTGCCAGCAGTGGGAGTGGCAGACCCCAAGAGACCCAGTACTTC. It encodes CASSGSGRPQETQYF.

This clonotype came up many times. The chain is built from TRBV12-3 or TRBV12-4 and TRBJ2-2, with a tentative D call TRBD1 (6 bases). The CDR3 length is 13 residues. V lost 3 bases to trimming and J lost 5 bases, with 7 bases between them. CDR3 bases: TGTGCCAGCAGTTTCACAGGGACCGGGGAGCTGTTTTTT. It encodes CASSFTGTGELFF.

In this sample, this clonotype turned up a few times. V is TRBV26 and J is TRBJ1-1; the table gives TRBD1 as D, unverified against the DNA. TRBV26 is a pseudogene. This CDR3 comprises 13 residues. DNA for the CDR3: TGTGCCAGCGGCCGACAGCTGAACACTGAAGCTTTCTTT. As protein: CASGRQLNTEAFF.

This clonotype came up many times. This chain connects TRBV29-1 to TRBJ1-1; no reliable D call. This CDR3 spans 13 amino acids. With 4 bases removed from V and 6 bases from J, the gap between germline ends came to 15 bases. Germline V CDR1 and CDR2: SQVTM, ANQGSEA. This CDR3 is CSVVPPGRAEAFF. The CDR3 bases are TGCAGCGTTGTGCCTCCCGGGAGGGCTGAAGCTTTCTTT.

At least ten counts were recorded for this clonotype. The chain couples TRBV28 to TRBJ1-5; D is perhaps TRBD1 (6 bases). Looked up from germline, CDR1 is MDHEN and CDR2 is SYDVKM. V was clipped by 1 base and J by 0 bases, with 7 bases between them. The CDR3 is made up of 15 amino acids. The CDR3 reads CASSLSTGSNQPQHF. CDR3 nucleotide sequence: TGTGCCAGCAGTTTATCGACAGGTAGCAATCAGCCCCAGCATTTT.

J is TRBJ2-1 and V is TRBV11-2; possibly TRBD1 for D (6 bases). Trimming removed 1 base from V and 0 bases from J, with 13 bases in between. The germline gives CDR1 SGHAT, CDR2 FQNNGV. The length of the CDR3 is 17 residues. CDR3 region: CASSLAGAPSSYNEQFF. DNA for the CDR3: TGTGCCAGCAGCTTAGCAGGGGCACCGAGCTCCTACAATGAGCAGTTCTTC.

This clonotype was counted between two and nine times. This sequence joins TRBV2 and TRBJ2-6; 7 bases match TRBD1. Germline values: CDR1 SNHLY, CDR2 FYNNEI. The CDR3 consists of 15 residues. V shed 5 bases, J shed 2 bases, and the junction held 3 bases outside the gene matches. CDR3 loop: CASSHDRAGANVLTF. CDR3 DNA sequence: TGTGCCAGCAGTCACGACAGGGCTGGGGCCAACGTCCTGACTTTC.

This clonotype was detected ten times or more. The J gene is TRBJ2-2, the V gene TRBV20-1, with D perhaps TRBD1 (5 bases). Trimming took off 7 bases at V and 5 bases at J, with 14 bases between the two ends. Germline CDR1 is DFQATT and CDR2 is SNEGSKA (reference sequence). The length of the CDR3 is 13 residues. Here the CDR3 reads CSVRTSGTGELFF. In DNA, the CDR3 is TGCAGTGTTCGGACATCAGGGACCGGGGAGCTGTTTTTT.

This clonotype was counted ten times or more. V and J are TRBV16 and TRBJ2-1; D is possibly TRBD1 (5 bases). Trimming stripped 0 bases from V and 4 bases from J, with 10 bases between. The CDR3 sequence is 15 residues long. CDR1 is KGHSY and CDR2 is FQNENV in the germline V gene. The CDR3 nucleotides are TGTGCCAGCAGCCAATCTAGTAGGGGATACAATGAGCAGTTCTTC. Protein product: CASSQSSRGYNEQFF.

Concerning this clonotype itself: This may stem from a read error, because a much larger clone lies one nucleotide away. The chain couples TRBV20-1 to TRBJ2-7, with a tentative D call TRBD2 (5 bases). Germline-derived CDR1 and CDR2 are DFQATT and SNEGSKA (reference sequence). The CDR3 runs to 16 residues. The CDR3 here is CCAKPRTPGGPYEQYF. CDR3 coding DNA: TGCTGTGCTAAGCCTCGGACGCCCGGAGGACCATACGAGCAGTACTTC.

This clonotype was detected many times. The chain combines TRBV20-1 with TRBJ2-7; 9 positions agree with TRBD2. The V gene's germline CDR1 is DFQATT and CDR2 SNEGSKA (reference sequence). The CDR3 loop spans 14 amino acids. Losses at the gene ends were 0 bases for V and 2 bases for J; bases not matched to a gene: 2. CDR3 sequence reads: CSAREGGGAYEQYV. The CDR3 DNA is TGCAGTGCTAGAGAGGGCGGGGGGGCCTACGAGCAGTACGTC.

The sample holds many counts of this clonotype. The rearrangement joins TRBV13 to TRBJ1-3; 9 bases fit TRBD1. Germline V gene data show CDR1 as PRHDT and CDR2 as FYEKMQ (reference sequence). With V trimmed by 5 bases and J by 0 bases, 5 bases remained unmatched. The CDR3 has 16 amino acids. This chain's CDR3 is CASSPGQGISGNTIYF. CDR3 sequence (DNA): TGTGCCAGCAGCCCCGGACAGGGGATCTCTGGAAACACCATATATTTT.

This clonotype was detected a few times. The chain is built from TRBV7-6 and TRBJ2-3; D might be TRBD2 (5 bases). Trimming took off 0 bases at V and 3 bases at J, with 7 bases between the two ends. Germline loops: CDR1 SGHVS, CDR2 FNYEAQ. The CDR3 spans 14 residues. CDR3 loop: CASSLAPGTDTQYF. The CDR3 coding sequence is TGTGCCAGCAGCTTAGCGCCGGGGACAGATACGCAGTATTTT.

This clonotype was seen repeatedly, ten times or more. The chain recombines TRBV5-1 with TRBJ2-7; 8 positions match TRBD2. V dropped 4 bases and J dropped 7; count of bases not matched to a gene: 25. CDR1 and CDR2 (germline): SGHRS, YFSETQ. The CDR3 is 19 residues long. The CDR3 region is CASSGGDRPGGRPTREQYV. The CDR3 nucleotides read TGCGCCAGCAGCGGAGGAGACAGGCCGGGAGGGAGACCTACGAGGGAGCAGTACGTC.

The chain is built from TRBV29-1 and TRBJ1-1; possible D gene TRBD1, 5 bases. Trimming removed 5 bases at V and 4 bases at J, with 14 bases between. The CDR3 is 13 residues long. Germline-derived CDR1 and CDR2 are SQVTM and ANQGSEA. The DNA for the CDR3 is TGCAGCGTTCTCCGGGGGGAGGGCACTGAAGCTTTCTTT. Translated: CSVLRGEGTEAFF.

This clonotype was counted many times. The rearrangement joins TRBV3-1 to TRBJ1-1; a possible D gene is TRBD1 (6 bases). Looked up from germline, CDR1 is LGHDT and CDR2 is YNNKEL (reference sequence). V dropped 0 bases and J dropped 11 bases, with 10 bases sitting between them. The CDR3 extends over 12 amino acids. CDR3 loop: CASSQDEGVAFF. CDR3 in DNA: TGTGCCAGCAGCCAAGATGAGGGGGTTGCTTTCTTT.

This clonotype was counted many times. J is TRBJ1-2 and V is TRBV5-1; 10 bases align to TRBD1. Germline lookup yields CDR1 SGHRS and CDR2 YFSETQ. V lost 0 bases, J lost 12 bases, and 8 bases stayed unmatched. This CDR3 has 14 amino acids. This chain's CDR3 is CASSLDGDRGQNTF. The CDR3 nucleotides read TGCGCCAGCAGCTTGGATGGTGACAGGGGGCAGAACACCTTC.